This note documents a single T cell receptor (beta chain) sequence. This clonotype came up many times. Its antigen is currently not known. The record has no base qualities; no much larger clone is one base away. For repertoire sequencing, the TCR beta CDR3 regions were amplified from RNA transcripts. HTBI primers and the Qiagen OneStep RT-PCR kit were used in a first-round RT-PCR, which was followed by a second-round multiplex PCR, size selection and purification. Sequencing of the libraries was carried out on an Illumina HiSeq2000 in paired-end mode with 100 bp reads. The authors' pipeline ran thus. SOAPnuke was used to process the reads, removing any read that contained adapters or uncalled bases, had a mean Phred below 15, or lacked an exact match to the constant primer or identifier. High-quality paired reads were merged with COPE v1.2.5. Each unique nucleotide sequence was treated as a clonotype, and MiTCR v1.1 was used to align the clonotypes to the IMGT TRB V, D and J references. Analysis was restricted to V-J combinations with a frequency above 0.0001, which covered over 98% of repertoires. A TCR clonal expansion and chaos score per V-J combination was defined as the ratio of F50 clonal expansion to chaos observed in the TCRdist matrix. Welch's t-statistics and random forest were used to reduce the features to about a dozen V-J combinations, which were then used as input to a naive Bayes classifier. Thyroid-blood repertoire similarity was quantified with the Morisita-Horn index. TCRdb redid the processing of the public reads, applying fastp at Q25 and MiXCR, and retained in-frame beta chains. Rows merge per CDR3 protein into single entries with the most common DNA and genes. The V and J calls were not made by the authors but by TCRdb's processing. The sample includes about 500,000 distinct CDR3 sequences, with roughly 40% observed a single time. Around 4.6% of the sample belongs to the ten largest clones.

This sample was included in a study of Graves' ophthalmopathy and Graves' hyperthyroidism (dated by TCRdb to 2016 to 2019). Context from the whole study: Hyperthyroidism was considered stable if no progression to ophthalmopathy occurred within 18 months of follow-up. An independent validation cohort comprised roughly 20 hyperthyroidism patients and 15 to 17 patients who later progressed from hyperthyroidism to ophthalmopathy. In total, under 150 blood samples were TCR-sequenced: around 42 ophthalmopathy, approximately 80 hyperthyroidism and about 17 hyperthyroidism-to-ophthalmopathy patients. To explore V-J signatures distinguishing ophthalmopathy from hyperthyroidism, a discovery set of under 110 patients (43 ophthalmopathy, some 57 stable hyperthyroidism) was enrolled. Once sampling was done, hyperthyroidism patients were given methimazole at a starting dose of 30 mg daily, while ophthalmopathy patients were given high-dose intravenous methylprednisolone. In about 6 hyperthyroidism patients, T-cell repertoires of thyroid tissue and blood were compared. To tell Graves' ophthalmopathy apart from Graves' hyperthyroidism, and to predict which patients would progress to ophthalmopathy, the study relied on TCR beta repertoire signatures.

The research as a whole found: In cross-validation, the 13-signature model distinguished ophthalmopathy from stable hyperthyroidism with almost 90% sensitivity and roughly 81% specificity, and in the test set the corresponding values were 80% and 75%. Sample size was not statistically predetermined, and group allocation was not concealed from the investigators. Most of the expanded thyroid clonotypes with a frequency above 0.001 were also detected in blood, and it was suggested that the thyroid immune response may be reflected by blood repertoires. In validation, the model predicted ophthalmopathy progression with more than 55% sensitivity and approximately 75% specificity; some twelve predicted patients were CT-confirmed with GO in a median of 6.5 months.

Hyperthyroidism patients were newly diagnosed, were aged 18 to 65 years, and had a disease duration under 2 months. Patients with other autoimmune diseases, uncontrolled infections, pregnancy or lactation were excluded. Clinical symptoms, serum thyroxine, TRAb, thyroid ultrasound and orbital computed tomography were used for diagnosis. Total RNA was extracted with Trizol reagent and quality-checked on an Agilent 2100 Bioanalyzer. Sequences KGHDR (CDR1) and SFDVKD (CDR2) are obtained from the germline V gene. V loses 4 bases of germline sequence and J loses 1 base, and the interval between the two ends is 12 bases. From its cysteine to its phenylalanine, the CDR3 spans 15 amino acids. Only the CDR3 region is kept as DNA, spanning 45 bases read in frame from base 1.

Sequenced material: peripheral blood or thyroid tissue (not recorded which). The chain is encoded by TRBV24-1 joined to TRBJ2-5, with an unclear D gene assignment. This TCR derives from an adult man with Graves' hyperthyroidism. The CDR3 in this case is CATSDPAGPQETQYF. The bases are TGTGCCACCAGTGACCCAGCCGGCCCCCAAGAGACCCAGTACTTC.